This paragraph covers one T cell receptor beta chain sequence. This sample is part of a study of shared clonotypes between healthy human individuals. Each subset's genomic DNA was split evenly across several immunoSEQ plates. Using immunoSEQ multiplex PCR, the repertoire was profiled, and TCRdb retains in-frame clones only, with some absent. The sample records hundreds of thousands of clones, 85% to 95% being singletons. Terminally differentiated effector memory CD45RA+ cells were excluded by CCR7 positive selection of CD45RO-negative cells. The source is a man under 40 in good health. Input material: naive CD8+ T cells sorted from blood.

The CDR3 coding sequence is TGTGCCAGCAGTTTCTCGGGGACGGGATATCAGCCCCAGCATTTT. This translates into CASSFSGTGYQPQHF. The chain carries TRBV27 and TRBJ1-5; a weak D match, TRBD1 (5 bases). Germline CDR1 and CDR2: MNHEY and SMNVEV (reference sequence). The CDR3 loop spans 15 amino acids. Trimming removed 3 bases at V and 5 bases at J, with 14 bases between.